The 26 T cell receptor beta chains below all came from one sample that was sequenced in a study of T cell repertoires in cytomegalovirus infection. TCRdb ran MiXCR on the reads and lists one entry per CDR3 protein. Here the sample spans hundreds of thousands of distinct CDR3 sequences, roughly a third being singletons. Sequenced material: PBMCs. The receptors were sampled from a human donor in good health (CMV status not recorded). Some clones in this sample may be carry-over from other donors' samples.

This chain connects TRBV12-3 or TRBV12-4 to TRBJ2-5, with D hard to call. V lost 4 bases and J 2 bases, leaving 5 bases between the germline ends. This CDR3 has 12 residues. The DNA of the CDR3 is TGTGCCAGCAGTTGGCAGCAAGAGACCCAGTACTTC. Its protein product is CASSWQQETQYF.

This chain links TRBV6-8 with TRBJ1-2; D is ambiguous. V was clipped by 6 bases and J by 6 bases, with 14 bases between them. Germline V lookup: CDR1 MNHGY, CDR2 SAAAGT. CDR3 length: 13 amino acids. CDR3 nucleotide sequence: TGTGCCAGCAGAAAGGACTCGAGGGATGGCTACACCTTC. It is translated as CASRKDSRDGYTF.

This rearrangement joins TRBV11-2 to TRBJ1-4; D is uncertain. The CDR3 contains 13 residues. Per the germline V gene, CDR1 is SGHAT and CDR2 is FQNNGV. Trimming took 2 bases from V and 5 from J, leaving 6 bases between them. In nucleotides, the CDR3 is TGTGCCAGCAGCTTACGGCTAAATGAAAAACTGTTTTTT. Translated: CASSLRLNEKLFF.

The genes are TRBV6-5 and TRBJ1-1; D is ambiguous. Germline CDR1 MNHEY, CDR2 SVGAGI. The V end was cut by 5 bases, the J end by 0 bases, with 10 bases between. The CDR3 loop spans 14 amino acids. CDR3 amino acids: CASSKGGVNTEAFF. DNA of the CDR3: TGTGCCAGCAGTAAAGGTGGCGTGAACACTGAAGCTTTCTTT.

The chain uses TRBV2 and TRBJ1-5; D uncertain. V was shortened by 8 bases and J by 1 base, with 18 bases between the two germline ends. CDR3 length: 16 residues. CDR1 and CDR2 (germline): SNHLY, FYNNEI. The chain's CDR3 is CASGPILAVSNQPQHF. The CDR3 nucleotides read TGTGCCAGCGGGCCCATTCTGGCGGTGAGCAATCAGCCCCAGCATTTT.

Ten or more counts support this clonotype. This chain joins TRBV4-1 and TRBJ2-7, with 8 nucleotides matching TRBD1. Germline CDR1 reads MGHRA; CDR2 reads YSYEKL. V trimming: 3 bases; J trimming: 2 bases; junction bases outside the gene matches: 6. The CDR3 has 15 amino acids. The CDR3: CASSHPGQATYEQYF. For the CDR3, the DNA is TGCGCCAGCAGCCATCCGGGACAGGCTACCTACGAGCAGTACTTC.

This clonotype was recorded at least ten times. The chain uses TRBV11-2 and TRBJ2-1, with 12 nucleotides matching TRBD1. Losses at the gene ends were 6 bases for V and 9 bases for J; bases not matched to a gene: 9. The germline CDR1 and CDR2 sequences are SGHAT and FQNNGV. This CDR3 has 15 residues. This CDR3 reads CASRVPGQGAVEQFF. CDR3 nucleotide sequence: TGTGCCAGCAGGGTACCGGGACAGGGGGCAGTTGAGCAGTTCTTC.

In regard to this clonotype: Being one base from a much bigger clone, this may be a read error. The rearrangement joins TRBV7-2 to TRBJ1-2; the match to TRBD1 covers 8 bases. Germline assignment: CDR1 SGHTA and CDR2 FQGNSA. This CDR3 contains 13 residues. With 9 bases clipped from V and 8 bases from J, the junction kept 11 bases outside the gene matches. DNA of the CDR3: TGTGCCAGAAGCATGGACAGGGATATAGGCTACACCTTC. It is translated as CARSMDRDIGYTF.

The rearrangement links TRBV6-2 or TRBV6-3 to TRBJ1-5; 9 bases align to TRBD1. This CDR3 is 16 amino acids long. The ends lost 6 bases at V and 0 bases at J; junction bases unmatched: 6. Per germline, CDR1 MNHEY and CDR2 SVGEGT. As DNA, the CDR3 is TGTGCCAGCAGAACCGCGGACAGGGGTAGCAATCAGCCCCAGCATTTT. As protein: CASRTADRGSNQPQHF.

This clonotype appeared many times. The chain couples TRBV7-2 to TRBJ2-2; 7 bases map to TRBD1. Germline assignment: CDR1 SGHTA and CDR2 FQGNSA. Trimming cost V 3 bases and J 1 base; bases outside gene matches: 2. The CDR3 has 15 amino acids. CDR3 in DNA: TGTGCCAGCAGCTTGGGACAGAGGAACACCGGGGAGCTGTTTTTT. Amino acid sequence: CASSLGQRNTGELFF.

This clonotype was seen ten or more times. CDR3 sequence reads: CASRRSGTVKSPLHF. In DNA, the CDR3 is TGTGCCAGCAGGCGTTCCGGGACGGTGAAATCACCCCTCCACTTT. This sequence joins TRBV7-8 and TRBJ1-6; possible D gene TRBD1, 5 bases. Germline CDR1 and CDR2: SGHVS and FQNEAQ. Trimming pared 6 bases from V and 10 bases from J, leaving 19 bases between. This CDR3 region has 15 residues.

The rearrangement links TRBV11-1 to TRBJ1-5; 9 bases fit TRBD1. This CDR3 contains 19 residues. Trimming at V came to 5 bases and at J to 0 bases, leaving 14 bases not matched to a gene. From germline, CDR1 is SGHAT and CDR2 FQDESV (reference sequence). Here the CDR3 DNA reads TGTGCCAGCAGCAGCCACAGGGGGCCTATTCTTTATAGCAATCAGCCCCAGCATTTT. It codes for CASSSHRGPILYSNQPQHF. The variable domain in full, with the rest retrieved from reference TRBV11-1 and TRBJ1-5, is EAEVAQSPRYKITEKSQAVAFWCDPISGHATLYWYRQILGQGPELLVQFQDESVVDDSQLPKDRFSAERLKGVDSTLKIQPAELGDSAMYLCASSSHRGPILYSNQPQHFGDGTRLSIL.

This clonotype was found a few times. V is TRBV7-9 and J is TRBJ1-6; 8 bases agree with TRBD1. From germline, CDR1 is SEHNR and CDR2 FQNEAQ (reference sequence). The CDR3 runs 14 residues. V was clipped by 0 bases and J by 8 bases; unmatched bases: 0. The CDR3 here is CASSLATGDSPLHF. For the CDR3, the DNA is TGTGCCAGCAGCTTAGCGACAGGGGATTCACCCCTCCACTTT.

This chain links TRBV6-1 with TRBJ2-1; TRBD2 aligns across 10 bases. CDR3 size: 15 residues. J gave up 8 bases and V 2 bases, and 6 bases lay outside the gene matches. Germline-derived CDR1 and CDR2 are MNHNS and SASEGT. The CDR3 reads CASSELSGGFDEQFF. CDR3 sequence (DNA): TGTGCCAGCAGTGAACTTAGCGGGGGGTTCGATGAGCAGTTCTTC.

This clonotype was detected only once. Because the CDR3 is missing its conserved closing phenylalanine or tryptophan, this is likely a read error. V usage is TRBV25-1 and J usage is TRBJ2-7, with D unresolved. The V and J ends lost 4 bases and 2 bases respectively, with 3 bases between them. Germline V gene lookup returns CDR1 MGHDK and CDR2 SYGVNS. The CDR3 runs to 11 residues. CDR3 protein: CASSAAYEQYL. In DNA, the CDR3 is TGTGCCAGCAGTGCCGCCTACGAGCAGTACTTA.

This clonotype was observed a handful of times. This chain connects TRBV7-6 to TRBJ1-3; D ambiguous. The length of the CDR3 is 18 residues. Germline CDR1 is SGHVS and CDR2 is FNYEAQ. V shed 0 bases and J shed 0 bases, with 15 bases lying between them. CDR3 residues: CASSLARVSRISGNTIYF. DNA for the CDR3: TGTGCCAGCAGCTTAGCGCGTGTCAGCCGAATCTCTGGAAACACCATATATTTT.

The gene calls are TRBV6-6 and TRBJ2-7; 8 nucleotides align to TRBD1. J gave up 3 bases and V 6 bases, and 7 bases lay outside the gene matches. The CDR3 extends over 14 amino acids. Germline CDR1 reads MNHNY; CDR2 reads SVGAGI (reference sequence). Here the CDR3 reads CASRTVTGGYEQYF. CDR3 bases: TGTGCCAGCAGAACCGTTACAGGGGGCTACGAGCAGTACTTC.

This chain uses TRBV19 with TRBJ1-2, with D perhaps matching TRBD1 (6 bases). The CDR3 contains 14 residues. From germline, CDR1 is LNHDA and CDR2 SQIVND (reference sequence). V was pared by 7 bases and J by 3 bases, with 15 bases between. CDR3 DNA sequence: TGTGCCAGTAATCCCAGGGGAGGGGACTATGGCTACACCTTC. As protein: CASNPRGGDYGYTF. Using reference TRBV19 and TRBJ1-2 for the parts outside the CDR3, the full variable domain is DGGITQSPKYLFRKEGQNVTLSCEQNLNHDAMYWYRQDPGQGLRLIYYSQIVNDFQKGDIAEGYSVSREKKESFPLTVTSAQKNPTAFYLCASNPRGGDYGYTFGSGTRLTVV.

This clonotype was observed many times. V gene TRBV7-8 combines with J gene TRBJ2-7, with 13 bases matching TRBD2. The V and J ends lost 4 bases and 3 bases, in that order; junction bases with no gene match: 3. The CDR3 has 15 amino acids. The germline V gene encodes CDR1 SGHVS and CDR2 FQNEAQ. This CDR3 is CASSSLAGGIYEQYF. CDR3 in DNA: TGTGCCAGCAGCTCACTAGCGGGGGGGATCTACGAGCAGTACTTC.

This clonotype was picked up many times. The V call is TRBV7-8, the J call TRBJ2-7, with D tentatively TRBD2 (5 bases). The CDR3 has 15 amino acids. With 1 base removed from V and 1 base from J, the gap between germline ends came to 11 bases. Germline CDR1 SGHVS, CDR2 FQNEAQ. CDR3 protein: CASSLVSRGSYEQYF. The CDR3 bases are TGTGCCAGCAGCTTAGTTTCACGGGGTTCCTACGAGCAGTACTTC.

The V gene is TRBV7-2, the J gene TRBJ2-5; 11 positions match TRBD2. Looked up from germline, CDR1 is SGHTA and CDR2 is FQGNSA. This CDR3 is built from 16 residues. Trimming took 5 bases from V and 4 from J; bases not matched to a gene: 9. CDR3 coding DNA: TGTGCCAGCAGCCTCGGGGCTAGCGGGGGGCTAGAGACCCAGTACTTC. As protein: CASSLGASGGLETQYF.

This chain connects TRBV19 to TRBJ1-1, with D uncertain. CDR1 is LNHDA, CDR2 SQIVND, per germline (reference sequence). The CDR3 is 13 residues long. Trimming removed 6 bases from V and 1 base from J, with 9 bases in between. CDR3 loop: CASSPLENTEAFF. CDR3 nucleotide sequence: TGTGCCAGTAGCCCGCTGGAGAACACTGAAGCTTTCTTT.

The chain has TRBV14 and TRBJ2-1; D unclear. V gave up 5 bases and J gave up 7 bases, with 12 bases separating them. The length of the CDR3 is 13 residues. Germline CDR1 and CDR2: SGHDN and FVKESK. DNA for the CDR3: TGTGCCAGCAGCTCAGATCTTATGAATGAGCAGTTCTTC. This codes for CASSSDLMNEQFF.

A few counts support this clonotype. CDR3 nucleotide sequence: TGCGCCAGCAGTGAGAGTCGGGGGTCATGGGCTAAAGAGACCCAGTACTTC. Amino acid sequence: CASSESRGSWAKETQYF. The V gene is TRBV10-2, the J gene TRBJ2-5; the D gene is possibly TRBD2 (6 bases). The CDR3 consists of 17 residues. The germline V and J ends were trimmed by 2 bases and 3 bases, with 19 bases remaining between them. From germline, CDR1 is WSHSY and CDR2 SAAADI.

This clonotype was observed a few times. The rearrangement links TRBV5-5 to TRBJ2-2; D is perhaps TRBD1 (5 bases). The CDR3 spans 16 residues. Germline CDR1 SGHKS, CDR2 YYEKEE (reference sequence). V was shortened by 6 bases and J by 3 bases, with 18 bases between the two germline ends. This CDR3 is CASTLPPSGHTGELFF. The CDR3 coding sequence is TGTGCCAGCACCCTCCCTCCATCAGGGCACACCGGGGAGCTGTTTTTT.

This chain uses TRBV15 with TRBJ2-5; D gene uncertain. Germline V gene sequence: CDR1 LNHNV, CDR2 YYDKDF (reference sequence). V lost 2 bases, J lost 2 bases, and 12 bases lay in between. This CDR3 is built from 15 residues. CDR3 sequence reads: CATSRSPETQETQYF. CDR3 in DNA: TGTGCCACCAGCAGAAGTCCAGAAACTCAAGAGACCCAGTACTTC.